This T cell receptor beta chain emerged from a study of T cells after posttransplantation cyclophosphamide. The germline V gene encodes CDR1 SGHTA and CDR2 FQGNSA. CDR3 length: 14 amino acids. Trimming shortened V by 3 bases and J by 4 bases, and 12 bases separated the two germline ends. Some clones are missing from TCRdb's copy, which holds only in-frame ones; the method was immunoSEQ multiplex PCR. The data show tens of thousands of clones, with none appearing a single time. This clone has only a few counts. Its antigen is unidentified. Notes on the study in general: Tissue-infiltrating T cells from skin or gut overlapped little with blood T cells. Recipient CMV seropositivity and CMV reactivation strongly tracked TRB clonality.

The sequence was obtained from a woman aged 45-65 years in good health and a related stem cell transplant donor. Material: PBMCs. The chain carries TRBV7-2 and TRBJ1-2; the D gene is possibly TRBD1 (5 bases). The CDR3 nucleotides are TGTGCCAGCAGCTTCGGGGGGGGGAGCTATGGCTACACCTTC. As protein: CASSFGGGSYGYTF.